This T cell receptor (beta chain) appears in the sequencing data of a study of cytomegalovirus exposure and HLA in healthy donors. The study, taken as a whole, reports: V- and J-gene trimming in TCR beta was tied to a missense DCLRE1C variant by an analysis performed later. Most TCR beta V segments were productive about 87% or about 30% of the time in an earlier analysis. In presence/absence analyses, roughly uniform sequencing depth across donors was assumed.

Germline V CDR1 and CDR2: LGHNA, YNFKEQ. Trimming removed 5 bases from V and 2 bases from J; junction bases left unmatched: 3. CDR3 length: 16 residues. About this clone: Its antigen remains unknown.

The PCR had 60 Vbeta and 13 Jbeta primers. The data were produced by immunoSEQ multiplex PCR, yet TCRdb's version contains in-frame clones alone and is incomplete. The sample consists of roughly 120,000 clones, 75% to 90% of them appearing once. This receptor was taken from a man aged 45-65 years in good health and CMV-seronegative. What was sequenced was PBMCs. The V call is TRBV4-2, the J call TRBJ2-2, with 12 positions matching TRBD2. CDR3 amino acids: CASSGLAGTNTGELFF. The CDR3 DNA reads TGTGCCAGCAGCGGACTAGCGGGAACCAACACCGGGGAGCTGTTTTTT.